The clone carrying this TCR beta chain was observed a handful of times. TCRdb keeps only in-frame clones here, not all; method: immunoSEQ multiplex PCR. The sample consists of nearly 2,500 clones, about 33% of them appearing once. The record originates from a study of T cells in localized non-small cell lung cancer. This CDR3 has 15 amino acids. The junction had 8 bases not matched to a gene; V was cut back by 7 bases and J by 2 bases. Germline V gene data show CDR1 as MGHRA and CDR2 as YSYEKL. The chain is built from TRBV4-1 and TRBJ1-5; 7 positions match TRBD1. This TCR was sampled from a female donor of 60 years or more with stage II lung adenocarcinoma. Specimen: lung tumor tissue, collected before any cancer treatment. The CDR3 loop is CASTETGVGNQPQHF. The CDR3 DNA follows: TGCGCCAGCACCGAAACAGGGGTGGGCAATCAGCCCCAGCATTTT.